This T cell receptor beta chain was obtained from a study of blood T cell repertoires in COVID-19. Generated by immunoSEQ multiplex PCR, the TCRdb table keeps only in-frame clones and is missing some. The table shows around 68,000 clones, with around 86% occurring only once. The V gene's germline CDR1 is SGDLS and CDR2 YYNGEE. The CDR3 sequence is 15 residues long. V lost 0 bases, J lost 0 bases, and 10 bases lay in between. The sequencing input was peripheral blood. This TCR was sampled from a man aged 45-65 years with active COVID-19. The chain is built from TRBV9 and TRBJ2-7, with D maybe TRBD2 (5 bases). The CDR3 nucleotides are TGTGCCAGCAGCGTAGATGTGGGGAGCTCCTACGAGCAGTACTTC. Translated, it gives CASSVDVGSSYEQYF.